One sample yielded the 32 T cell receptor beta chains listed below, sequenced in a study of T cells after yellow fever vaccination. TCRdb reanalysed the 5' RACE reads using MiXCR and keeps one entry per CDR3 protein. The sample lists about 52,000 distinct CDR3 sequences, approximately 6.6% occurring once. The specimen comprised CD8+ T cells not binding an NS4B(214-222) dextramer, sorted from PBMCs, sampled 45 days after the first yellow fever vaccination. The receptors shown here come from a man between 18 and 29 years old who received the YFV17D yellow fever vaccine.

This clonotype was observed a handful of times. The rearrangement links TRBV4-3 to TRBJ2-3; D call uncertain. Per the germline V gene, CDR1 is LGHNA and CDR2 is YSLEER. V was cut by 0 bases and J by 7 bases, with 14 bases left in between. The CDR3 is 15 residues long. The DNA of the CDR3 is TGCGCCAGCAGCCAAGATGTATACCAATGGAATACGCAGTATTTT. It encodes CASSQDVYQWNTQYF.

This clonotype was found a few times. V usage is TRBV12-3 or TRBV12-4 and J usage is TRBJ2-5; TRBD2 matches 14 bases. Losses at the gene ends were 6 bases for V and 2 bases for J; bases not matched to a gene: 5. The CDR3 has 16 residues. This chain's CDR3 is CASSRLAGGKQETQYF. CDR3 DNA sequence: TGTGCCAGCAGCCGACTAGCGGGGGGGAAACAAGAGACCCAGTACTTC.

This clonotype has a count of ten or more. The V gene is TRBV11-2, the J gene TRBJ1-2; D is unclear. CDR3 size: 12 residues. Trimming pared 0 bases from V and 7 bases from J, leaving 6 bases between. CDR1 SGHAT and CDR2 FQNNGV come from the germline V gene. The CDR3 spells CASSLEAGGYTF. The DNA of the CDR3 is TGTGCCAGCAGCTTAGAAGCGGGTGGCTACACCTTC.

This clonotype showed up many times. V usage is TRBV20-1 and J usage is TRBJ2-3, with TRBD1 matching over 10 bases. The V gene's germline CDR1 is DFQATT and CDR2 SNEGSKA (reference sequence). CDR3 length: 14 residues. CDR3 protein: CTWDRGLDTDTQYF. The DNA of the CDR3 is TGCACCTGGGACAGGGGCCTCGACACAGATACGCAGTATTTT.

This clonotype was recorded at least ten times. CDR3 region: CASSYRGYEQYV. The CDR3 DNA sequence: TGTGCCAGCAGTTACAGGGGTTACGAGCAGTACGTC. This sequence joins TRBV28 and TRBJ2-7; 7 bases align to TRBD1. V shed 4 bases and J 4 bases; nucleotides not matched to a gene: 1. The CDR3 is made up of 12 amino acids. Germline V gene data show CDR1 as MDHEN and CDR2 as SYDVKM.

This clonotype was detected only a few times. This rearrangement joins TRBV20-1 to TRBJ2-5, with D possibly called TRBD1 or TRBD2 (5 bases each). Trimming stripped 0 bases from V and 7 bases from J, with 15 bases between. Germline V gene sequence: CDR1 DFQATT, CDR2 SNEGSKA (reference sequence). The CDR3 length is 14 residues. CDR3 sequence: CSAREGDLTGTQYF. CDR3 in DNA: TGCAGTGCTAGAGAGGGGGACCTAACGGGGACCCAGTACTTC.

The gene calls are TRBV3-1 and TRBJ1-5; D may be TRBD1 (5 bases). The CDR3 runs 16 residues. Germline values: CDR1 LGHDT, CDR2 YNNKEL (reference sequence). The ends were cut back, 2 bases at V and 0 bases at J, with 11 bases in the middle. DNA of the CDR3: TGTGCCAGCAGCCAATCCAGGGAGTATAGCAATCAGCCCCAGCATTTT. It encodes CASSQSREYSNQPQHF.

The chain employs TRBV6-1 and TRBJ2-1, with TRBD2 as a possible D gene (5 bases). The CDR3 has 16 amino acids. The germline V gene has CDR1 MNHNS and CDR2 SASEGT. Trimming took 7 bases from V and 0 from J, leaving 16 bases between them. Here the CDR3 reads CASIEFIGSSYNEQFF. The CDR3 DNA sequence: TGTGCCAGCATCGAGTTTATAGGGAGCTCCTACAATGAGCAGTTCTTC.

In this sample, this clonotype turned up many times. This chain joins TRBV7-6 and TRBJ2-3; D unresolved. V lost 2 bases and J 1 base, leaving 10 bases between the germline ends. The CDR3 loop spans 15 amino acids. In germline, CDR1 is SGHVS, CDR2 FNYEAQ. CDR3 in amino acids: CASSLQVAGTDTQYF. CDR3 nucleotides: TGTGCCAGCAGCTTACAGGTCGCCGGCACAGATACGCAGTATTTT.

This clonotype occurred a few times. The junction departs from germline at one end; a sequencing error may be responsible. CDR3 in DNA: TGTGCCAGCAGATGGGGGGCAGCGAATGAGCTGTACTTC. Its protein product is CASRWGAANELYF. This rearrangement joins TRBV5-4 to TRBJ2-7; D tentatively reads TRBD1 or TRBD2 (6 bases each). CDR3 length: 13 residues. Germline V gives CDR1 SGHNT, CDR2 YYREEE (reference sequence).

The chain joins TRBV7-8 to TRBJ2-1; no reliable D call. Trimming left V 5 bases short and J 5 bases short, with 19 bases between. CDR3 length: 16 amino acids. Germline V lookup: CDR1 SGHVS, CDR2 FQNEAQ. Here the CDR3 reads CASSPLGLYPNNEQFF. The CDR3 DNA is TGTGCCAGCAGCCCACTGGGTCTCTATCCAAACAATGAGCAGTTCTTC.

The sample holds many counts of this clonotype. CDR3 nucleotide sequence: TGTGCCAGCTCATACGCGGGGGGCTCCTACAATGAGCAGTTCTTC. Translating it yields CASSYAGGSYNEQFF. This chain connects TRBV18 to TRBJ2-1, with 8 bases lining up with TRBD2. The junction had 3 bases not matched to a gene; V was cut back by 5 bases and J by 0 bases. The CDR3 extends over 15 amino acids. The germline CDR1 and CDR2 sequences are KGHSH and LQKENI.

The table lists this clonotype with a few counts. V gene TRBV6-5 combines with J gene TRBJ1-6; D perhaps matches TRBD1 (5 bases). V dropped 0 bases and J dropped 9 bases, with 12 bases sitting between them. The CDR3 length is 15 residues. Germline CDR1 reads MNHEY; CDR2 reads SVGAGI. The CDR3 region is CASSYSHPGGSPLHF. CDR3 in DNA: TGTGCCAGCAGTTACTCCCACCCCGGGGGTTCACCCCTCCACTTT.

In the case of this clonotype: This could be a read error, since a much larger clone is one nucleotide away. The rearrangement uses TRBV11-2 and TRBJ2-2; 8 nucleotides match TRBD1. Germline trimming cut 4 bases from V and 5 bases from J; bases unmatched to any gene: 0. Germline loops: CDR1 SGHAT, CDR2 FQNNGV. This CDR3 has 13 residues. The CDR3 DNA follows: TGTGCCAGCAGCTGGACAGGGACCGGGGAGCTGTTTTTT. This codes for CASSWTGTGELFF.

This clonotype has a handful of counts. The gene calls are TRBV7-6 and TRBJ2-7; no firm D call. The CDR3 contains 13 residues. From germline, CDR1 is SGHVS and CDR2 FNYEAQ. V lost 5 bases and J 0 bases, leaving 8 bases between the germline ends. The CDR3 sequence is CASSEVYSYEQYF. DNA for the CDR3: TGTGCCAGCAGCGAGGTGTACTCCTACGAGCAGTACTTC.

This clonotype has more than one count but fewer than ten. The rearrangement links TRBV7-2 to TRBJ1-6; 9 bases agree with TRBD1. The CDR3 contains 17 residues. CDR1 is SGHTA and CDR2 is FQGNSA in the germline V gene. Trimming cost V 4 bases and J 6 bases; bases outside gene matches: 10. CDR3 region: CASSSDTGTGRNSPLHF. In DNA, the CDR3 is TGTGCCAGCAGCTCTGACACCGGGACAGGGCGTAATTCACCCCTCCACTTT.

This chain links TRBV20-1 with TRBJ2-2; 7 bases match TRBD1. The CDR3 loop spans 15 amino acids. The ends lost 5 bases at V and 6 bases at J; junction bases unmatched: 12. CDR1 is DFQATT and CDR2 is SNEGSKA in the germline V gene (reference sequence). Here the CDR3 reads CSAGGRGSSSGELFF. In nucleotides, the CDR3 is TGCAGTGCTGGGGGCAGGGGGTCATCGTCCGGGGAGCTGTTTTTT.

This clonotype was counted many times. DNA for the CDR3: TGTGCCAGCAGTTCTAGCGGGGGGGCCGTTGAGCAGTTCTTC. Translation: CASSSSGGAVEQFF. The rearrangement links TRBV6-5 to TRBJ2-1; 12 bases agree with TRBD2. The CDR3 loop spans 14 amino acids. Unmatched junction bases numbered 4, after V lost 4 bases and J lost 9 bases. Looked up from germline, CDR1 is MNHEY and CDR2 is SVGAGI.

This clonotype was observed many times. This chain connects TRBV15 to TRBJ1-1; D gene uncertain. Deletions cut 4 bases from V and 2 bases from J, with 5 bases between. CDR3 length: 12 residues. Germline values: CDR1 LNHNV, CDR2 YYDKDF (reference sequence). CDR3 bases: TGTGCCACCAGCACCCTAAACACTGAAGCTTTCTTT. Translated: CATSTLNTEAFF.

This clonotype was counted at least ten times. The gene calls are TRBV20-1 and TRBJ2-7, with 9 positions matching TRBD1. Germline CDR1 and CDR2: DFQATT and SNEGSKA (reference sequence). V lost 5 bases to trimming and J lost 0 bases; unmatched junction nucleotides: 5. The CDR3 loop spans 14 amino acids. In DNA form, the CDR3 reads TGCAGTGCTTGGGACAGGGTGAGCTCCTACGAGCAGTACTTC. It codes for CSAWDRVSSYEQYF.

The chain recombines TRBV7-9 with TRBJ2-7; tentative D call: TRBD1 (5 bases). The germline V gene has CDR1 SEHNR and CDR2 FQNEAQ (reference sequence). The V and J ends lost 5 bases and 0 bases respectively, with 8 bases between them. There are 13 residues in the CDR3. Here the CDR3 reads CASSHDSSYEQYV. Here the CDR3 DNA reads TGTGCCAGCAGCCACGACAGCTCCTACGAGCAGTACGTC.

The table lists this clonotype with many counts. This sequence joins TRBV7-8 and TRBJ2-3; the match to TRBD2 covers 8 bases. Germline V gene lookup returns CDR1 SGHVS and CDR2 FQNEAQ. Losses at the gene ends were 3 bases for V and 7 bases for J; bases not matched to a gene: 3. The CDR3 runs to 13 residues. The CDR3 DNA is TGTGCCAGCAGCTTCGGGGGGGCCAATACGCAGTATTTT. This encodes CASSFGGANTQYF.

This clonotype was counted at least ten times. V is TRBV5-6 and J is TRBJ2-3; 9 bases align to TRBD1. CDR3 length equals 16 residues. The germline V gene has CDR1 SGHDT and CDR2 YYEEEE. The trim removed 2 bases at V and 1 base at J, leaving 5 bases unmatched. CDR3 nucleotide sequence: TGTGCCAGCAGCTTTGGGACAGGGAGCGGCACAGATACGCAGTATTTT. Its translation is CASSFGTGSGTDTQYF.

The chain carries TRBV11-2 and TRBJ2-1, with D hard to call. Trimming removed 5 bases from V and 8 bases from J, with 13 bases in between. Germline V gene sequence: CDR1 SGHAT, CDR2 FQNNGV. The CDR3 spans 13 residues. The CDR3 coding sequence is TGTGCCAGCAGCCTTTCGGGCCTAGATGAGCAGTTCTTC. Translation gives CASSLSGLDEQFF.

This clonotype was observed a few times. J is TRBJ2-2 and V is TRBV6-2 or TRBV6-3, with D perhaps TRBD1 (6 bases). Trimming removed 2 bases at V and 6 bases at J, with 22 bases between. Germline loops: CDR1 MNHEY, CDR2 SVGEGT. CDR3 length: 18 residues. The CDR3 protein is CASSYPRGGMGRAGELFF. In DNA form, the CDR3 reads TGTGCCAGCAGTTACCCCCGAGGGGGAATGGGAAGAGCCGGGGAGCTGTTTTTT.

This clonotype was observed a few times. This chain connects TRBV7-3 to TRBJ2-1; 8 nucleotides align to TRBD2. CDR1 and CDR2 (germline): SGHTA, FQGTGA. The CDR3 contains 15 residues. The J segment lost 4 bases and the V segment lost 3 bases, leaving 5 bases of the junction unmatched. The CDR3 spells CASSFSGDPYNEQFF. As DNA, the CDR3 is TGTGCCAGCAGCTTTAGCGGGGACCCATACAATGAGCAGTTCTTC. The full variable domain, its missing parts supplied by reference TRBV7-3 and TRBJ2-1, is GAGVSQTPSNKVTEKGKYVELRCDPISGHTALYWYRQSLGQGPEFLIYFQGTGAADDSGLPNDRFFAVRPEGSVSTLKIQRTERGDSAVYLCASSFSGDPYNEQFFGPGTRLTVL.

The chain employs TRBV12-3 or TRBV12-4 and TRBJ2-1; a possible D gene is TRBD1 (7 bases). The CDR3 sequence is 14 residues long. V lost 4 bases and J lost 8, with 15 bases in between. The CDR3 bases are TGTGCCAGCAGTTCCTCCTCCAGGGGGGATGAGCAGTTCTTC. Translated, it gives CASSSSSRGDEQFF.

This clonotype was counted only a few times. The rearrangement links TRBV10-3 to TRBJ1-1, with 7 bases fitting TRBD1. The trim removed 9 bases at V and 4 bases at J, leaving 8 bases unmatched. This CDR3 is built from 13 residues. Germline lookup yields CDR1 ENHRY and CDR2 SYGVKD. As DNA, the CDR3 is TGTGCCATTTCGACAGGGATGGTCACTGAAGCTTTCTTT. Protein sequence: CAISTGMVTEAFF.

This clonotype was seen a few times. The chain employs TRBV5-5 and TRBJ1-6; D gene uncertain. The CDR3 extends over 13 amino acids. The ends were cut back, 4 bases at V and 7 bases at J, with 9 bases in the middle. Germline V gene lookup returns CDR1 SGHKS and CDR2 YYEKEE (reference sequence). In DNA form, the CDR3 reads TGTGCCAGCAGCCCAGGACGGAATTCACCCCTCCACTTT. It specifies CASSPGRNSPLHF. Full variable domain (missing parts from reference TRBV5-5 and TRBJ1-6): DAGVTQSPTHLIKTRGQQVTLRCSPISGHKSVSWYQQVLGQGPQFIFQYYEKEERGRGNFPDRFSARQFPNYSSELNVNALLLGDSALYLCASSPGRNSPLHFGNGTRLTVT.

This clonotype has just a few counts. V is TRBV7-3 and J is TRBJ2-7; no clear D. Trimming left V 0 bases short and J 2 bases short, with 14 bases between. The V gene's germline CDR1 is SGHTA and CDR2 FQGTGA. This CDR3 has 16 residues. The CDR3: CASSLTLPGFPYEQYF. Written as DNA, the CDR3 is TGTGCCAGCAGCTTAACGTTGCCGGGTTTCCCCTACGAGCAGTACTTC.

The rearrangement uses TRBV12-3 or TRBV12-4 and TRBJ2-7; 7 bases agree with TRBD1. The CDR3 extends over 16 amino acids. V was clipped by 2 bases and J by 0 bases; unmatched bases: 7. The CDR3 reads CASSLSTGIVSYEQYF. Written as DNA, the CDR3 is TGTGCCAGCAGTTTATCGACAGGGATTGTCTCCTACGAGCAGTACTTC.

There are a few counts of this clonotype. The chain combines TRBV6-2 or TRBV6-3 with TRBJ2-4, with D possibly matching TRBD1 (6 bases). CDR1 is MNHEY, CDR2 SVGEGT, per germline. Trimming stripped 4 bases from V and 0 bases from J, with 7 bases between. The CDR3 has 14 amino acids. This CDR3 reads CASSWGLAKNIQYF. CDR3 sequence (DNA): TGTGCCAGCAGTTGGGGGCTAGCCAAAAACATTCAGTACTTC.